The 6 T cell receptor beta chains reported below all come from one sample, sequenced in a study of control samples from healthy donors and cancer patients. Profiling relied on immunoSEQ multiplex PCR, and the TCRdb table lists in-frame clones only, not all of them. This sample has around 20,000 clones; roughly 80% occur once, and the top ten carry 29%. Sample: PBMCs. The receptors originated from a man at least 80 years old with head and neck cancer.

V is TRBV18 and J is TRBJ1-2; unclear D gene. Trimming shortened V by 3 bases and J by 8 bases, and 10 bases separated the two germline ends. CDR1 and CDR2 (germline): KGHSH, LQKENI. The length of the CDR3 is 12 residues. The CDR3 protein is CASSPSGSGYTF. The CDR3 DNA reads as TGTGCCAGCTCACCTTCGGGCTCCGGCTACACCTTC.

Only one count was recorded for this clone. The chain joins TRBV30 to TRBJ2-3, with 8 positions matching TRBD2. The CDR3 totals 13 residues. V lost 5 bases to trimming and J lost 7 bases; unmatched junction nucleotides: 8. CDR1 is GTSNPN, CDR2 SVGIG, per germline (reference sequence). The CDR3 region is CAWESTSGNTQYF. CDR3 DNA sequence: TGTGCCTGGGAATCCACTAGCGGAAATACGCAGTATTTT.

This clone came up once. The rearrangement joins TRBV27 to TRBJ1-6; weak D call: TRBD1 (6 bases). The germline gives CDR1 MNHEY, CDR2 SMNVEV (reference sequence). This CDR3 contains 13 residues. Trimming stripped 5 bases from V and 8 bases from J, with 10 bases between. The CDR3 spells CASSLNRDSPLHF. CDR3 bases: TGTGCCAGCAGTCTAAACAGGGATTCACCCCTCCACTTT.

V and J are TRBV4-3 and TRBJ1-1, with D unresolved. V gave up 5 bases and J gave up 1 base, with 11 bases separating them. Germline V gene sequence: CDR1 LGHNA, CDR2 YSLEER. CDR3 length: 14 residues. The CDR3 nucleotides read TGCGCCAGCAGCTTCCAGGCGGGGAACACTGAAGCTTTCTTT. Amino acid sequence: CASSFQAGNTEAFF.

The genes are TRBV5-4 and TRBJ2-7; no clear D. The CDR3 sequence is 15 residues long. Germline V gene data show CDR1 as SGHNT and CDR2 as YYREEE (reference sequence). The V and J ends lost 0 bases and 2 bases respectively, with 12 bases between them. CDR3 bases: TGTGCCAGCAGCTTGGCAGGCGGAATTACCTACGAGCAGTACTTC. Its protein product is CASSLAGGITYEQYF.

This chain joins TRBV5-4 and TRBJ2-7, with TRBD1 identical over 8 bases. CDR3 size: 15 residues. Germline CDR1 SGHNT, CDR2 YYREEE (reference sequence). After removal of 0 bases from V and 3 bases from J, the junction contained 5 bases not matched to a gene. The CDR3 DNA sequence: TGTGCCAGCAGCTTGGAACAGGGGGTGAACTACGAGCAGTACTTC. Amino acids: CASSLEQGVNYEQYF.